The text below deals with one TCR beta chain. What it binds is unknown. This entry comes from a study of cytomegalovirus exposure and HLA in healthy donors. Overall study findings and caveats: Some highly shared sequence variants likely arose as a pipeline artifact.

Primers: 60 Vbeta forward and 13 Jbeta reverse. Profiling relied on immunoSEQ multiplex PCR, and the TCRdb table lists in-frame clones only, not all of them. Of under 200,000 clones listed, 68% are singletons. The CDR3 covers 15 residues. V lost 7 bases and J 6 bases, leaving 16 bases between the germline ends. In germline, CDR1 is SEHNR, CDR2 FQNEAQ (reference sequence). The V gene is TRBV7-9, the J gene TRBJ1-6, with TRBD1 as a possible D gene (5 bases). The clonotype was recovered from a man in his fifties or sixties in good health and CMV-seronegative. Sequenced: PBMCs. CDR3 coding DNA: TGTGCCAGCACCTCCGCGACAGAAGGTAATTCACCCCTCCACTTT. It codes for CASTSATEGNSPLHF.